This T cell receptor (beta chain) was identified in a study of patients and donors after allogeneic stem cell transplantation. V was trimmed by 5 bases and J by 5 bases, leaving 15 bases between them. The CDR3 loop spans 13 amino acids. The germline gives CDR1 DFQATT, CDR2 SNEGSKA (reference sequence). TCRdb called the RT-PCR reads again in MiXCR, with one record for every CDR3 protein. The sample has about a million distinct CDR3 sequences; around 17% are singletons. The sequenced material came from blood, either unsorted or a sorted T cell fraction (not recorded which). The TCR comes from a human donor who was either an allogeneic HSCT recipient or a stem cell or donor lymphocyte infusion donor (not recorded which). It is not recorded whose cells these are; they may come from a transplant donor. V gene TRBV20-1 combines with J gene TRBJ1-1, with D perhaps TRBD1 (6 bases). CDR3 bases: TGCAGTGCTTGCGAACAGGGTGTAACTGAAGCTTTCTTT. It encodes CSACEQGVTEAFF.